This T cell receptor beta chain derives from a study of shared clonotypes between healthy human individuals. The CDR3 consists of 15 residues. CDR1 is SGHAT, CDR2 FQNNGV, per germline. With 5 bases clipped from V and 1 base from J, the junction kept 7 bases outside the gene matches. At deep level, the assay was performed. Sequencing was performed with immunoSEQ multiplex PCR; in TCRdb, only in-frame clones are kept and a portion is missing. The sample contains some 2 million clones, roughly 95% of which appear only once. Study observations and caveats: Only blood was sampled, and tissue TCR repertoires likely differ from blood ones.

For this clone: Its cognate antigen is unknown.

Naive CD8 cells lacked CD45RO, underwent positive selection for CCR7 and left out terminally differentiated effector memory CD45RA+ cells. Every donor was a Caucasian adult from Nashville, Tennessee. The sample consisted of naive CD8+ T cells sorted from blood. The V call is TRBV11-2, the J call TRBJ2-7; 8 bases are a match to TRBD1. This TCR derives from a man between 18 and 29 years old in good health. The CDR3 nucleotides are TGTGCCAGCAGCCAACCGGGACAGGAATCCTACGAGCAGTACTTC. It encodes CASSQPGQESYEQYF.